This is a list of T cell receptor beta chains from one sample in a study of human T cells and chemical hapten exposure. TCRdb independently ran MiXCR on the RACE reads; one entry per CDR3 protein. Among approximately 80,000 distinct CDR3 sequences, roughly 10% were seen once, and the ten largest hold approximately 2.3%. Sequenced material: whole blood, taken in connection with sensitization to the hapten diphenylcyclopropenone (DPC). Source of these receptors: a woman between 25 and 40 years old with alopecia areata. Some clones in this sample may be carry-over from other donors' samples. The CDR3 runs from the conserved cysteine through the conserved F or W. Each record gives: CDR3 DNA, CDR3 protein, clone size, V gene, J gene, D gene. A D gene is named only where the DNA matches it firmly. The size entry is marked missing in some rows and otherwise reads once, few, many or a size class.

DNA: TGCAGTGCTAGTCGGAGCGGGAGCACAGATACGCAGTATTTT
CDR3: CSASRSGSTDTQYF
size: many
V: TRBV20-1
J: TRBJ2-3
D: NA

DNA: TGCGCCAGCAGCACTCTCGACAGATCCTACGAGCAGTACTTC
CDR3: CASSTLDRSYEQYF
size: many
V: TRBV5-1
J: TRBJ2-7
D: NA

DNA: TGTGCCATCAGTGACTCCCCCCATGAGCAGTTCTTC
CDR3: CAISDSPHEQFF
size: NA
V: TRBV10-3
J: TRBJ2-1
D: NA

DNA: TGTGCCAGCAGCCTCAGGGTAACATACGAGCAGTACTTC
CDR3: CASSLRVTYEQYF
size: once
V: TRBV3-1
J: TRBJ2-7
D: NA

DNA: TGTGCCAGCAGCCAAGAAGGGCTAGACGAAAAACTGTTTTTT
CDR3: CASSQEGLDEKLFF
size: many
V: TRBV4-2
J: TRBJ1-4
D: NA

DNA: TGTGCCAGCAGCTTACCGGACTACGAGCAGTACTTC
CDR3: CASSLPDYEQYF
size: NA
V: TRBV11-1
J: TRBJ2-7
D: NA

DNA: TGCAGCGTTCTGGATTGGGGGCAAGAGACCCAGTACTTC
CDR3: CSVLDWGQETQYF
size: many
V: TRBV29-1
J: TRBJ2-5
D: NA

DNA: TGTGCCAGCAGTCAGGGAGGGGGCATGTATGAAAAACTGTTTTTT
CDR3: CASSQGGGMYEKLFF
size: many
V: TRBV6-5
J: TRBJ1-4
D: TRBD1

DNA: TGTGCCAGCAGCGAGGGTGTTGCCCAGAACACTGAAGCTTTCTTT
CDR3: CASSEGVAQNTEAFF
size: few
V: TRBV9
J: TRBJ1-1
D: NA

DNA: TGTGCCAGCAGCCCCGGCTTTGTCAATGAAGCTTTCTTT
CDR3: CASSPGFVNEAFF
size: many
V: TRBV6-5
J: TRBJ1-1
D: NA

DNA: TGCAGCGTTGAGAGGGGACAGAGACAAGAGACCCAGTACTTC
CDR3: CSVERGQRQETQYF
size: NA
V: TRBV29-1
J: TRBJ2-5
D: TRBD1

DNA: TGCAGCGTCTCGGAAGGGACAGCGAGCGAGCAGTACTTC
CDR3: CSVSEGTASEQYF
size: few
V: TRBV29-1
J: TRBJ2-7
D: TRBD1

DNA: TGTGCCAGCAGTTTATTCGACATCGGGAATGAAAAACTGTTTTTT
CDR3: CASSLFDIGNEKLFF
size: NA
V: TRBV28
J: TRBJ1-4
D: NA

DNA: TGCAGCGTACGACAGGGACAAGAGACCCAGTACTTC
CDR3: CSVRQGQETQYF
size: NA
V: TRBV29-1
J: TRBJ2-5
D: TRBD1

DNA: TGTGCCAGCTGTCCCCCTAGGGACAGGGGGTACGAGCAGTACTTC
CDR3: CASCPPRDRGYEQYF
size: many
V: TRBV6-1
J: TRBJ2-7
D: TRBD1

DNA: TGTGCCAGCAGTTACGGTGGCCGGCGGAACACTGAAGCTTTCTTT
CDR3: CASSYGGRRNTEAFF
size: many
V: TRBV6-5
J: TRBJ1-1
D: NA

DNA: TGTGCCAGCAAGTTGAGTCCCACAGGGTGGAACACTGAAGCTTTCTTT
CDR3: CASKLSPTGWNTEAFF
size: few
V: TRBV2
J: TRBJ1-1
D: NA

DNA: TGCAGTGCTCGAGACAGGCCAGAGACCCAGTACTTC
CDR3: CSARDRPETQYF
size: many
V: TRBV20-1
J: TRBJ2-5
D: NA

DNA: TGTGCCAGCAGCCAAAGTGAGACCCAGTACTTC
CDR3: CASSQSETQYF
size: many
V: TRBV11-2
J: TRBJ2-5
D: NA

DNA: TGCAGTGCCTATACAGTGAACACTGAAGCTTTCTTT
CDR3: CSAYTVNTEAFF
size: many
V: TRBV20-1
J: TRBJ1-1
D: NA

DNA: TGTGCCAGCAGCCGGGTTGGGGCGCAGGGAAGTGGTCAGCCCCAGCATTTT
CDR3: CASSRVGAQGSGQPQHF
size: few
V: TRBV5-5
J: TRBJ1-5
D: NA

DNA: TGTGCCAGCAGCTTAGACCGCAATCAGCCCCAGCATTTT
CDR3: CASSLDRNQPQHF
size: NA
V: TRBV7-8
J: TRBJ1-5
D: NA

DNA: TGCAGTGCTATAGGATCGGACTCCTCCTACGAGCAGTACTTC
CDR3: CSAIGSDSSYEQYF
size: few
V: TRBV20-1
J: TRBJ2-7
D: NA

DNA: TGTGCCAGCAGTCAAGGGCCTTACAATGAGCAGTTCTTC
CDR3: CASSQGPYNEQFF
size: NA
V: TRBV6-2/TRBV6-3
J: TRBJ2-1
D: NA

DNA: TGTGCCAGCAGTCGGACAGGGGGGGGAAACACTGAAGCTTTCTTT
CDR3: CASSRTGGGNTEAFF
size: NA
V: TRBV3-1
J: TRBJ1-1
D: TRBD1

DNA: TGTGCCAGCACTAACTCCCAAGGCGGGGAGCTGTTTTTT
CDR3: CASTNSQGGELFF
size: many
V: TRBV6-5
J: TRBJ2-2
D: NA

DNA: TGTGCCAGCAGCCTAGGAGGACTCAATGAAAAACTGTTTTTT
CDR3: CASSLGGLNEKLFF
size: NA
V: TRBV7-9
J: TRBJ1-4
D: NA

DNA: TGCAGTGCGGACCGCTACAATGAGCAGTTCTTC
CDR3: CSADRYNEQFF
size: many
V: TRBV20-1
J: TRBJ2-1
D: NA

DNA: TGTGCCAGCAGGGGGGCCCTCTCCTACGAGCAGTACTTC
CDR3: CASRGALSYEQYF
size: NA
V: TRBV6-6
J: TRBJ2-7
D: NA

DNA: TGTGCCTGCAGCCCGCTCCATGAGCAGTTCTTC
CDR3: CACSPLHEQFF
size: NA
V: TRBV7-9
J: TRBJ2-1
D: NA

DNA: TGCGCCAGCAGCCAATTGCCGTGGAAATCCTACGAGCAGTACTTC
CDR3: CASSQLPWKSYEQYF
size: NA
V: TRBV4-1
J: TRBJ2-7
D: NA

DNA: TGCGCCAGCAGCTTGCAAGACGGACGTGAAGCTTTCTTT
CDR3: CASSLQDGREAFF
size: few
V: TRBV5-1
J: TRBJ1-1
D: NA

DNA: TGCAGCGTTGAGGGGACAGGGGACGAAAAACTGTTTTTT
CDR3: CSVEGTGDEKLFF
size: NA
V: TRBV29-1
J: TRBJ1-4
D: TRBD1

DNA: TGCAGCGCCGGACACTCCACCGGGGAGCTGTTTTTT
CDR3: CSAGHSTGELFF
size: NA
V: TRBV29-1
J: TRBJ2-2
D: NA

DNA: TGTGCCAGCAGCCCTGGAGTACGGAGCACAGATACGCAGTATTTT
CDR3: CASSPGVRSTDTQYF
size: NA
V: TRBV5-4
J: TRBJ2-3
D: NA

DNA: TGTGCCAGCAGTCCGGGCGGGACCCTGTACAATGAGCAGTTCTTC
CDR3: CASSPGGTLYNEQFF
size: few
V: TRBV28
J: TRBJ2-1
D: NA

DNA: TGCGCCAGCAGCCAAGTCCGCAGTGCCACTGAAGCTTTCTTT
CDR3: CASSQVRSATEAFF
size: many
V: TRBV4-1
J: TRBJ1-1
D: NA

DNA: TGTGCCAGCCAACACAGGGGGGAAGGCACTGAAGCTTTCTTT
CDR3: CASQHRGEGTEAFF
size: many
V: TRBV28
J: TRBJ1-1
D: TRBD1

DNA: TGTGCCAGCAGCTTAGTCCCTTCGCAAGAGACCCAGTACTTC
CDR3: CASSLVPSQETQYF
size: many
V: TRBV7-2
J: TRBJ2-5
D: NA

DNA: TGTGCCAGCAGTTTAGGCGGGGTGGGGCTCACTGAAGCTTTCTTT
CDR3: CASSLGGVGLTEAFF
size: few
V: TRBV28
J: TRBJ1-1
D: NA

DNA: TGTGCTAGTGGCTCTGAGACGGGTGAGACCCAGTACTTC
CDR3: CASGSETGETQYF
size: NA
V: TRBV12-5
J: TRBJ2-5
D: NA

DNA: TGTGCCAGCAGTGTTACTGGGACAGTCAAATCTGAAGCTTTCTTT
CDR3: CASSVTGTVKSEAFF
size: few
V: TRBV28
J: TRBJ1-1
D: TRBD1

DNA: TGTGCCAGCAGCTTACAGACAGGGCCAGGGGCTGAAGCTTTCTTT
CDR3: CASSLQTGPGAEAFF
size: few
V: TRBV11-2
J: TRBJ1-1
D: TRBD1

DNA: TGTGCCAGCAGCATTCGAGCGGGAGGTGCCTACGAGCAGTACTTC
CDR3: CASSIRAGGAYEQYF
size: NA
V: TRBV21-1
J: TRBJ2-7
D: NA

DNA: TGTGCCAGCTCACTCGCTGGGACAGGCAATCAGCCCCAGCATTTT
CDR3: CASSLAGTGNQPQHF
size: few
V: TRBV18
J: TRBJ1-5
D: TRBD1

DNA: TGTGCCAGCAGTCCAGGACAGGCTATGGATACGCAGTATTTT
CDR3: CASSPGQAMDTQYF
size: few
V: TRBV28
J: TRBJ2-3
D: TRBD1

DNA: TGTGCCAGTAGTATCCGGCTAGCGGCCCTTGCGGATGAGCAGTTCTTC
CDR3: CASSIRLAALADEQFF
size: many
V: TRBV19
J: TRBJ2-1
D: TRBD2

DNA: TGTGCCATCAGTGATTTAGGACAGAGCTCCTACGAGCAGTACTTC
CDR3: CAISDLGQSSYEQYF
size: few
V: TRBV10-3
J: TRBJ2-7
D: NA

DNA: TGTGCCAGCAGCTTAAGGATGACTAGCGTTAGCACAGATACGCAGTATTTT
CDR3: CASSLRMTSVSTDTQYF
size: many
V: TRBV7-6
J: TRBJ2-3
D: TRBD2

DNA: TGTGCCAGCAGTCCCTATTCGAGCTCCTACAATGAGCAGTTCTTC
CDR3: CASSPYSSSYNEQFF
size: many
V: TRBV6-5
J: TRBJ2-1
D: NA

DNA: TGTGCCAGCAGCCAAACAGGGAATCAGCCCCAGCATTTT
CDR3: CASSQTGNQPQHF
size: many
V: TRBV3-1
J: TRBJ1-5
D: NA